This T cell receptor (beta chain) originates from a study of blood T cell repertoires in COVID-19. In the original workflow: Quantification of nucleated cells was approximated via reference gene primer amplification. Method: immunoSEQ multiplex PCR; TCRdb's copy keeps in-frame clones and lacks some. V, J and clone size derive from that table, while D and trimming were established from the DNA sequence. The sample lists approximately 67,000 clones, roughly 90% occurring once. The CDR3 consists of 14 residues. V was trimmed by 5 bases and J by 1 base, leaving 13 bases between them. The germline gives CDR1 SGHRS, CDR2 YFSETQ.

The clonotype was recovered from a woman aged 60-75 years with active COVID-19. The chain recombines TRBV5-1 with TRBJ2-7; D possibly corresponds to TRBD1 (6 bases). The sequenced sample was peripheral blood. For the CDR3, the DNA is TGCGCCAGCAGACAGGGCTTATCATCCTACGAGCAGTACTTC. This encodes CASRQGLSSYEQYF.